Listed below are T cell receptor beta chains from one sample, sequenced in a study of CD8 T cells in ankylosing spondylitis. Via MiXCR, TCRdb re-called the 5' RACE reads, giving one row per CDR3 protein. In the table there are fewer than 250,000 distinct CDR3 sequences, 10% to 13% of which are singletons. The sample comprised blood, either unsorted or a sorted T cell fraction (not recorded which). The origin of the receptors is a male donor with ankylosing spondylitis or in good health (not recorded which). CDR3s include the opening cysteine and the closing phenylalanine or tryptophan. A D gene is named only where the DNA matches it firmly. Rows give clone size only sometimes, using once, few, many, or a class for an expanded clone.

d_call,clone_size,v_call,j_call,cdr3_nt,cdr3_aa
NA,many,TRBV20-1,TRBJ2-1,TGCAGTGCTGTACAGGGAGCCTCCTACAATGAGCAGTTCTTC,CSAVQGASYNEQFF
TRBD2,many,TRBV5-1,TRBJ2-1,TGCGCCAGCAGCGAAGGACTAGCGTACAATGAGCAGTTCTTC,CASSEGLAYNEQFF
TRBD2,many,TRBV12-3/TRBV12-4,TRBJ2-3,TGTGCCAGCAGCCCCCCGGCTAGCGGGAGCCACACAGATACGCAGTATTTT,CASSPPASGSHTDTQYF
TRBD2,NA,TRBV30,TRBJ2-1,TGTGCCTGGAAGGCTAGCGGCCTTTACAATGAGCAGTTCTTC,CAWKASGLYNEQFF
NA,many,TRBV20-1,TRBJ1-5,TGCAGTGCTCCCGGGCAGGCCAATCAGCCCCAGCATTTT,CSAPGQANQPQHF
NA,many,TRBV20-1,TRBJ2-6,TGCAGTGCTAGACCACGAGGGACATTCGGGGCCAACGTCCTGACTTTC,CSARPRGTFGANVLTF
TRBD1,few,TRBV7-2,TRBJ1-6,TGTGCCAGCAGCTTCCGCAGGGGGCAGAATTCACCCCTCCACTTT,CASSFRRGQNSPLHF
TRBD2,many,TRBV10-2,TRBJ2-3,TGCGCCAGCAGCTGGACCATGACTAGCGGGAGCTCTAGCACAGATACGCAGTATTTT,CASSWTMTSGSSSTDTQYF
TRBD2,many,TRBV10-1,TRBJ2-1,TGCGCCAGCAGTGAGAAGGCTAAGCGGGGGATCTTTTCGTTGTTCTTC,CASSEKAKRGIFSLFF
NA,few,TRBV6-1,TRBJ2-7,TGTGCCAGCAGTCCCCACCTGGGGTCCTACGAGCAGTACTTC,CASSPHLGSYEQYF
NA,many,TRBV7-2,TRBJ2-1,TGTGCCAGCGGTACAGCCCACAATGAGCAGTTCTTC,CASGTAHNEQFF
NA,many,TRBV12-3/TRBV12-4,TRBJ1-6,TGTGCCAGCAGTCGTAAAGGGGATTCACCCCTCCACTTT,CASSRKGDSPLHF
TRBD1,few,TRBV4-2,TRBJ1-4,TGTGCCAGCAGCCTCGGACAGGGGGCTAATGAAAAACTGTTTTTT,CASSLGQGANEKLFF
NA,many,TRBV5-1,TRBJ2-3,TGCGCCAGCAGCTTGGCCGGGGTCAGCACAGATACGCAGTATTTT,CASSLAGVSTDTQYF
TRBD2,many,TRBV20-1,TRBJ2-5,TGCAGTGCTAGACAAGAGCGGGAGGGCCAGAAGACCCAGTACTTC,CSARQEREGQKTQYF
TRBD2,many,TRBV7-2,TRBJ2-7,TGTGCCAGCAGCCAACCTAGCGGGGGATCCCCCTACGAGCAGTACTTC,CASSQPSGGSPYEQYF
NA,many,TRBV10-2,TRBJ2-1,TGCGCCAGCAGTGGACTGGCAGTGTACAATGAGCAGTTCTTC,CASSGLAVYNEQFF
TRBD2,many,TRBV20-1,TRBJ2-7,TGCAGTGCTCCCCCTTCGGGGGGGGTGCCCTACGAGCAGTACTTC,CSAPPSGGVPYEQYF
NA,many,TRBV18,TRBJ1-1,TGTGCCAGCTCACAGGGTCGGGTCACTGAAGCTTTCTTT,CASSQGRVTEAFF
TRBD1,NA,TRBV10-3,TRBJ2-2,TGTGCCATCAGGGGACAGGTAGGGGCAACGAACACCGGGGAGCTGTTTTTT,CAIRGQVGATNTGELFF
NA,NA,TRBV10-1,TRBJ2-2,TGCGCCAGCAGTGAGTCGGGAAGGACTAACACCGGGGAGCTGTTTTTT,CASSESGRTNTGELFF
TRBD2,many,TRBV29-1,TRBJ2-7,TGCAGCGTCGGGACTATCTACGAGCAGTACTTC,CSVGTIYEQYF
NA,few,TRBV7-9,TRBJ1-1,TGTGCCAGCAGCCCCTTGGGGCCACGTCCGAACACTGAAGCTTTCTTT,CASSPLGPRPNTEAFF
NA,NA,TRBV7-2,TRBJ2-7,TGTGCCAGCATCTTAGAAAGCGGTACCTACGAGCAGTACTTC,CASILESGTYEQYF
TRBD1,many,TRBV5-1,TRBJ2-2,TGCGCCAGCAGCGACCCCGACAGGGGCGGGGAGCTGTTTTTT,CASSDPDRGGELFF
TRBD1,few,TRBV19,TRBJ1-1,TGTGCCAGTAGTGGTGCCGGAAGGACAGGGGGCACTGAAGCTTTCTTT,CASSGAGRTGGTEAFF
NA,many,TRBV7-9,TRBJ1-1,TGTGCCAGCAGCCTTTACCCCGGGACGGTGAACACTGAAGCTTTCTTT,CASSLYPGTVNTEAFF
TRBD2,NA,TRBV4-2,TRBJ2-5,TGTGCCAGCAGCCCCGTGGGACTAGCGGGAGACCAAGAGACCCAGTACTTC,CASSPVGLAGDQETQYF
TRBD2,few,TRBV20-1,TRBJ2-7,TGCAGTGCTAGAGATAGACTAGCGGGAGGTGTATACGAGCAGTACTTC,CSARDRLAGGVYEQYF
TRBD2,NA,TRBV7-9,TRBJ2-3,TGTGCCAGCAGCTTTACTAGCGGGGGCGATACGCAGTATTTT,CASSFTSGGDTQYF
TRBD1,once,TRBV7-9,TRBJ2-7,TGTGCCAGCAGTTCATCCCGAGGACAGGGGGCACGCGAGCAGTACTTT,CASSSSRGQGAREQYF
TRBD2,NA,TRBV2,TRBJ2-1,TGTGCCAGCAGACTAGCGGGGGAATTCTACAATGAGCAGTTCTTC,CASRLAGEFYNEQFF
NA,NA,TRBV4-1,TRBJ2-1,TGTGCCAGCAGCCCCGGGCTGCTATACAATGAGCAGTTCTTC,CASSPGLLYNEQFF
NA,few,TRBV6-1,TRBJ2-1,TGTGCCAGCTTCCACGGAGGGACTTCCTACAATGAGCAGTTCTTC,CASFHGGTSYNEQFF
TRBD1,many,TRBV5-1,TRBJ2-7,TGCGCCAGCAGCTCGGGACAGATGCTACCCTCCTACGAGCAGTACTTC,CASSSGQMLPSYEQYF
TRBD2,NA,TRBV11-2,TRBJ2-5,TGTGCCAGCACCGTGGGACTAGAAGAGACCCAGTACTTC,CASTVGLEETQYF
TRBD1,many,TRBV11-2,TRBJ2-7,TGTGCCAGCACCGATTTCGGGACAGGGACCTACGAGCAGTACTTC,CASTDFGTGTYEQYF
TRBD2,many,TRBV7-2,TRBJ2-4,TGTGCCAGCAGCCAGGGACTAGCGGGGAAAAACATTCAGTACTTC,CASSQGLAGKNIQYF
NA,many,TRBV27,TRBJ1-5,TGTGCCAGCAGTTTAACCGGGTCGGGGGGTCAGCCCCAGCATTTT,CASSLTGSGGQPQHF
NA,many,TRBV11-2,TRBJ2-1,TGTGCCAGCAACCCCTACCCAGGGAGTGAGCAGTTCTTC,CASNPYPGSEQFF
NA,many,TRBV9,TRBJ2-2,TGTGCCAGCAGCGTAGCTCCCCCGCGACGAGGGGGAACCGGGGAGCTGTTTTTT,CASSVAPPRRGGTGELFF
NA,many,TRBV12-3/TRBV12-4,TRBJ2-7,TGTGCCAGCAGTTTTTCCACGGCCTACGAGCAGTACTTC,CASSFSTAYEQYF
TRBD2,many,TRBV3-1,TRBJ2-3,TGTGCCAGCAGCCAAGATTCCAGCGGGATCACAGATACGCAGTATTTT,CASSQDSSGITDTQYF
NA,few,TRBV15,TRBJ2-5,TGTGCCACCAGCAGAGATTTTGAAGAGACCCAGTACTTC,CATSRDFEETQYF
NA,many,TRBV25-1,TRBJ1-4,TGTGCCAGCAGTGCCTACAGAGGAGAAAAACTGTTTTTT,CASSAYRGEKLFF
NA,many,TRBV9,TRBJ2-1,TGTGCCAGCAGCGTATCTCTCAGCTCCTACAATGAGCAGTTCTTC,CASSVSLSSYNEQFF
NA,many,TRBV20-1,TRBJ2-5,TGCAGTGCTTCCCCCGGAGGAAGCGGCCAAGAGACCCAGTACTTC,CSASPGGSGQETQYF
NA,NA,TRBV20-1,TRBJ1-1,TGCAGTGCTAGACCCGGACATACCCTAATTGAAGCTTTCTTT,CSARPGHTLIEAFF